These 26 T cell receptor beta chains came from one sample sequenced in a study of shared clonotypes between healthy human individuals. Here immunoSEQ multiplex PCR was the method, and the copy in TCRdb shows in-frame clones only, minus some. The sample lists roughly 490,000 clones; 70% to 80% were seen once. The sequenced material came from PBMCs. Receptor source: a woman aged 40 to 49 in good health. Some clones in this sample may be carry-over from other donors' samples.

This sequence joins TRBV28 and TRBJ1-1; D gene uncertain. The CDR3 spans 13 residues. The V gene's germline CDR1 is MDHEN and CDR2 SYDVKM. V lost 6 bases to trimming and J lost 5 bases, with 13 bases between them. Written as DNA, the CDR3 is TGTGCCAGCAGGATAGAGGGATGGACTGAAGCTTTCTTT. Translating gives CASRIEGWTEAFF.

The chain employs TRBV29-1 and TRBJ1-1; D gene unclear. Germline CDR1 and CDR2: SQVTM and ANQGSEA. The V and J ends lost 7 bases and 4 bases respectively, with 13 bases between them. This CDR3 is 12 amino acids long. In DNA form, the CDR3 reads TGCAGCGCGGCCAGAGGGAGCACTGAAGCTTTCTTT. It encodes CSAARGSTEAFF.

CDR3 residues: CASSPSGSRGYEQYF. Here the CDR3 DNA reads TGTGCCAGCAGCCCCTCCGGGAGCAGGGGCTACGAGCAGTACTTC. The genes are TRBV7-2 and TRBJ2-7; D might be TRBD1 or TRBD2, each matching 6 bases. This CDR3 has 15 amino acids. V shed 5 bases and J shed 3 bases, with 17 bases lying between them. Per germline, CDR1 SGHTA and CDR2 FQGNSA. Based on the CDR3 plus reference TRBV7-2 and TRBJ2-7, the full variable domain is GAGVSQSPSNKVTEKGKDVELRCDPISGHTALYWYRQSLGQGLEFLIYFQGNSAPDKSGLPSDRFSAERTGGSVSTLTIQRTQQEDSAVYLCASSPSGSRGYEQYFGPGTRLTVT.

A note on this clone: This probably arose from a read error, given a far larger clone one base away. V and J are TRBV29-1 and TRBJ2-1, with TRBD2 matching over 7 bases. The germline V gene encodes CDR1 SQVTM and CDR2 ANQGSEA. There are 15 residues in the CDR3. The CDR3 region has the DNA TGCGGCGGCCGTGGTAGGGGACTAACCTACAATGAGCAGTTCTTC. Its protein is CGGRGRGLTYNEQFF.

This sequence joins TRBV28 and TRBJ1-4; D uncertain. Germline assignment: CDR1 MDHEN and CDR2 SYDVKM. V was shortened by 5 bases and J by 0 bases, with 16 bases between the two germline ends. The CDR3 sequence is 17 residues long. CDR3 protein: CASSHPWNLATNEKLFF. As DNA, the CDR3 is TGTGCCAGCAGTCACCCCTGGAACCTTGCAACTAATGAAAAACTGTTTTTT.

The chain has TRBV7-9 and TRBJ2-3; D is ambiguous. The CDR3 totals 16 residues. Trimming cost V 1 base and J 2 bases, with 13 bases left between them. Germline values: CDR1 SEHNR, CDR2 FQNEAQ (reference sequence). DNA of the CDR3: TGTGCCAGCAGCTTAGTCTCGGGCTCGTACACAGATACGCAGTATTTT. Protein sequence: CASSLVSGSYTDTQYF.

The CDR3 DNA reads TGTGCCAGCAGTTTATTTCAGCGGGAGATAAATGAGCAGTTCTTC. The encoded protein is CASSLFQREINEQFF. This chain uses TRBV27 with TRBJ2-1, with 8 bases fitting TRBD2. The CDR3 spans 15 residues. Losses at the gene ends were 1 base for V and 7 bases for J; bases not matched to a gene: 6. Germline loops: CDR1 MNHEY, CDR2 SMNVEV (reference sequence).

V is TRBV5-1 and J is TRBJ2-3; 9 nucleotides align to TRBD2. The CDR3 totals 16 residues. The V gene end was trimmed by 0 bases and the J gene end by 2 bases; junction bases not matched to a gene: 4. Germline loops: CDR1 SGHRS, CDR2 YFSETQ. The CDR3 protein is CASSLVSSGDTDTQYF. The CDR3 nucleotides are TGCGCCAGCAGCTTGGTTTCTAGCGGGGACACAGATACGCAGTATTTT.

This clone was seen at least ten times. The chain joins TRBV25-1 to TRBJ1-1; D is unresolved. The V gene's germline CDR1 is MGHDK and CDR2 SYGVNS. The V end lost 10 bases, the J end lost 4 bases, and 16 bases lay between the germline ends. The CDR3 runs to 13 residues. CDR3 loop: CAKQWARSTEAFF. CDR3 nucleotide sequence: TGTGCCAAACAGTGGGCGAGAAGCACTGAAGCTTTCTTT.

This clone was seen only once. The chain joins TRBV29-1 to TRBJ2-3; D unclear. Looked up from germline, CDR1 is SQVTM and CDR2 is ANQGSEA. Deletions cut 0 bases from V and 2 bases from J, with 9 bases between. This CDR3 is built from 14 residues. In DNA form, the CDR3 reads TGCAGCGTTGAAGACCCCGGAGTCACAGATACGCAGTATTTT. It is translated as CSVEDPGVTDTQYF.

The chain recombines TRBV30 with TRBJ1-1; no clear D. Looked up from germline, CDR1 is GTSNPN and CDR2 is SVGIG (reference sequence). V was pared by 2 bases and J by 1 base, with 8 bases between. This CDR3 is 13 amino acids long. The CDR3 DNA reads as TGTGCCTGGAGTATTCGAGCGAACACTGAAGCTTTCTTT. Its translation: CAWSIRANTEAFF.

V usage is TRBV9 and J usage is TRBJ2-1; TRBD2 aligns across 7 bases. This CDR3 is 13 amino acids long. Per the germline V gene, CDR1 is SGDLS and CDR2 is YYNGEE. V shed 3 bases, J shed 10 bases, and the junction held 7 bases outside the gene matches. The CDR3 reads CASSDRLASEQFF. For the CDR3, the DNA is TGTGCCAGCAGCGACCGACTAGCTTCAGAGCAGTTCTTC.

The chain joins TRBV29-1 to TRBJ1-5; no clear D. V dropped 4 bases and J dropped 2 bases, with 3 bases sitting between them. The CDR3 covers 11 residues. CDR1 and CDR2 (germline): SQVTM, ANQGSEA. CDR3 sequence (DNA): TGCAGCGTTGGGTGCAATCAGCCCCAGCATTTT. This translates into CSVGCNQPQHF.

The rearrangement joins TRBV6-1 to TRBJ1-2; D is perhaps TRBD1 (6 bases). This CDR3 is built from 13 residues. Per the germline V gene, CDR1 is MNHNS and CDR2 is SASEGT. V dropped 6 bases and J dropped 3 bases, with 11 bases sitting between them. CDR3 loop: CASSPRTDYGYTF. Written as DNA, the CDR3 is TGTGCCAGCAGCCCGAGGACAGACTATGGCTACACCTTC.

The rearrangement links TRBV11-2 to TRBJ1-1; the match to TRBD1 covers 9 bases. The junction had 5 bases not matched to a gene; V was cut back by 3 bases and J by 0 bases. The CDR3 contains 16 residues. Per the germline V gene, CDR1 is SGHAT and CDR2 is FQNNGV. CDR3 in amino acids: CASSFAGTGMNTEAFF. Written as DNA, the CDR3 is TGTGCCAGCAGCTTCGCGGGGACAGGGATGAACACTGAAGCTTTCTTT.

This rearrangement joins TRBV14 to TRBJ1-2; 9 bases line up with TRBD1. CDR3 length equals 15 residues. Trimming removed 4 bases from V and 8 bases from J; junction bases left unmatched: 11. Germline CDR1 and CDR2: SGHDN and FVKESK. The CDR3 here is CASSRHAGQGVGYTF. In nucleotides, the CDR3 is TGTGCCAGCAGCCGCCATGCGGGACAGGGTGTAGGCTACACCTTC.

This chain links TRBV19 with TRBJ1-5, with TRBD1 matching over 11 bases. The CDR3 has 16 amino acids. V lost 4 bases, J lost 6 bases, and 8 bases stayed unmatched. Germline loops: CDR1 LNHDA, CDR2 SQIVND (reference sequence). CDR3 coding DNA: TGTGCCAGTAGTAAGCGGGGACAGGGGGAAGTTCAGCCCCAGCATTTT. Its translation is CASSKRGQGEVQPQHF.

The gene calls are TRBV5-4 and TRBJ2-2, with D perhaps TRBD2 (6 bases). Germline CDR1 and CDR2: SGHNT and YYREEE (reference sequence). The CDR3 loop spans 15 amino acids. Trimming pared 3 bases from V and 4 bases from J, leaving 13 bases between. The CDR3 DNA sequence: TGTGCCAGCAGCTCCGGGACTCTACCCACCGGGGAGCTGTTTTTT. Its protein product is CASSSGTLPTGELFF.

V usage is TRBV14 and J usage is TRBJ1-5; TRBD1 agrees at 10 bases. Per the germline V gene, CDR1 is SGHDN and CDR2 is FVKESK. Unmatched junction bases numbered 7, after V lost 1 base and J lost 1 base. The CDR3 runs 18 residues. CDR3 sequence (DNA): TGTGCCAGCAGCCAAGTTAATAGGGACAGGGGCAGCAATCAGCCCCAGCATTTT. Encoded protein: CASSQVNRDRGSNQPQHF.

As for this clone: One base away lies a much larger clone, so this may be a sequencing read error. This CDR3 is also generated by other DNA sequences in the sample. The V gene is TRBV7-9, the J gene TRBJ2-5, with unresolved D. In germline, CDR1 is SEHNR, CDR2 FQNEAQ (reference sequence). V gave up 3 bases and J gave up 2 bases, with 1 base separating them. The CDR3 runs 11 residues. The CDR3 bases are TGTGCCAGCAGCTTGCAAGAGACCCAGTACTTC. Translated: CASSLQETQYF.

The rearrangement uses TRBV6-1 and TRBJ2-7; D unresolved. With 2 bases removed from V and 9 bases from J, the gap between germline ends came to 5 bases. The germline V gene encodes CDR1 MNHNS and CDR2 SASEGT. This CDR3 has 10 amino acids. CDR3 DNA: TGTGCCAGCAGTGAAAATTTGCAGTACTTC. Protein: CASSENLQYF.

On this clone itself: Relative to the germline gene, one junction end is altered; a read error may explain this. The sample has other DNA sequences that encode this CDR3 too. This chain links TRBV5-1 with TRBJ2-7; a weak D match, TRBD2 (5 bases). The germline CDR1 and CDR2 sequences are SGHRS and YFSETQ. This CDR3 region has 14 residues. In DNA, the CDR3 is TGTGCCAGCAGCTTGGAGCGGCCTACCTACGAGCAGTACTTC. Translated, it gives CASSLERPTYEQYF.

The table lists this clone with a few counts. V is TRBV29-1 and J is TRBJ2-7; TRBD2 might be the D (5 bases). Trimming took 4 bases from V and 7 from J, leaving 14 bases between them. Germline V gene lookup returns CDR1 SQVTM and CDR2 ANQGSEA. The length of the CDR3 is 12 residues. The CDR3 DNA reads TGCAGCGTTGTTCACGGGCCGGGGGAGCAGTACTTC. It codes for CSVVHGPGEQYF.

V usage is TRBV2 and J usage is TRBJ1-2, with TRBD1 matching over 7 bases. V shed 4 bases, J shed 4 bases, and the junction held 9 bases outside the gene matches. The CDR3 spans 15 residues. Germline CDR1 SNHLY, CDR2 FYNNEI. CDR3 sequence: CASSGTGELSYGYTF. The CDR3 DNA reads as TGTGCCAGCAGTGGAACAGGGGAGTTGAGCTATGGCTACACCTTC.

The CDR3 region has the DNA TGCGCCAGCAGCCGGAAGCCGGGACAGGGGGGCTACGAGCAGTACTTC. Amino acids: CASSRKPGQGGYEQYF. This sequence joins TRBV5-1 and TRBJ2-7, with TRBD1 identical over 11 bases. The germline gives CDR1 SGHRS, CDR2 YFSETQ. The junction had 9 bases not matched to a gene; V was cut back by 4 bases and J by 3 bases. This CDR3 contains 16 residues. Combining the CDR3 with reference TRBV5-1 and TRBJ2-7 gives the whole variable domain KAGVTQTPRYLIKTRGQQVTLSCSPISGHRSVSWYQQTPGQGLQFLFEYFSETQRNKGNFPGRFSGRQFSNSRSEMNVSTLELGDSALYLCASSRKPGQGGYEQYFGPGTRLTVT.

The chain is built from TRBV27 and TRBJ2-7, with TRBD1 identical over 7 bases. V shed 6 bases, J shed 7 bases, and the junction held 12 bases outside the gene matches. Germline assignment: CDR1 MNHEY and CDR2 SMNVEV (reference sequence). The CDR3 length is 14 residues. The DNA of the CDR3 is TGTGCCAGCAGCCCCGGGACAGTGCCTCGGGAGCAGTACTTC. This gives the protein CASSPGTVPREQYF.